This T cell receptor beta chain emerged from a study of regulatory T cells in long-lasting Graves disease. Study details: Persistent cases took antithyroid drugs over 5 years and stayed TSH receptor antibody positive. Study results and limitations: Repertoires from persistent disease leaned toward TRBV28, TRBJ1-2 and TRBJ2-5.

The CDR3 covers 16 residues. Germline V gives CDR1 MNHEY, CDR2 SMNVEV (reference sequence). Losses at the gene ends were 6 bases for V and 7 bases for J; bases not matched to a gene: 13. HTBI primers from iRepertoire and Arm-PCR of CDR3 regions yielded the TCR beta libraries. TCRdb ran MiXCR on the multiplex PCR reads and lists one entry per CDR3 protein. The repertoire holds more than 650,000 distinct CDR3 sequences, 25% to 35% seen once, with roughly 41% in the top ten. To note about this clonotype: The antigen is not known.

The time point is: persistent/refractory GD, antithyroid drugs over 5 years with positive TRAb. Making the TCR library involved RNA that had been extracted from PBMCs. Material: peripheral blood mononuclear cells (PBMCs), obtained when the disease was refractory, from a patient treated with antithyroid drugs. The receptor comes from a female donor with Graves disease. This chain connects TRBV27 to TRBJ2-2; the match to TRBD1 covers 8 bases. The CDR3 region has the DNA TGTGCCAGCAGCGAGTACAGGGGGTACGAGGTCGGGGAGCTGTTTTTT. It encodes CASSEYRGYEVGELFF.